These T cell receptor beta chains were read from a single sample in a study of T cell responses to AZD1222 COVID-19 vaccine. The table came from immunoSEQ multiplex PCR; TCRdb's copy has only in-frame clones and leaves some out. The profile covers about 200,000 clones, with more than 80% appearing a single time and less than 4.5% taken by the ten largest. Specimen: peripheral blood, collected 28 days after the second dose of the MenACWY control vaccine. These receptor sequences come from an adult who received the MenACWY meningococcal vaccine as a control. CDR3s include the opening cysteine and the closing phenylalanine or tryptophan. D genes are given only for firm matches. Clone size is stated in some rows and not others, as once, few, many or a class when expanded.

V	J	D	size	CDR3	DNA
TRBV6-4	TRBJ2-3	-	once	CATRGADTQYF	TGTGCCACCCGAGGGGCAGATACGCAGTATTTT
TRBV7-3	TRBJ2-7	-	-	CASSFVDGEQYF	TGTGCCAGCAGCTTTGTAGATGGCGAGCAGTACTTC
TRBV18	TRBJ2-7	TRBD2	-	CASSPRRETPNEQYF	TGTGCCAGCTCACCACGGCGGGAGACCCCAAACGAGCAGTACTTC
TRBV27	TRBJ2-7	TRBD1	-	CASSFLGQGTYEQYF	TGTGCCAGCAGTTTCCTTGGACAGGGGACCTACGAGCAGTACTTC
TRBV30	TRBJ1-1	TRBD1	-	CAWSSGTGWIEAFF	TGTGCCTGGAGCTCAGGGACAGGGTGGATTGAAGCTTTCTTT
TRBV19	TRBJ2-2	TRBD2	-	CASSTGLAGGPGGTGELFF	TGTGCCAGTAGTACTGGACTAGCGGGAGGCCCGGGTGGCACCGGGGAGCTGTTTTTT
TRBV24-1	TRBJ1-1	-	-	CATSDRVGGSTEAFF	TGTGCCACCAGTGATCGGGTAGGGGGTAGCACTGAAGCTTTCTTT
TRBV7-8	TRBJ1-6	TRBD1	-	CASSLTGDSPLHF	TGTGCCAGCAGCTTAACAGGGGACTCACCCCTCCACTTT
TRBV29-1	TRBJ1-6	TRBD1	-	CSVQGASYNSPLHF	TGCAGCGTTCAGGGGGCGTCCTATAATTCACCCCTCCACTTT
TRBV5-4	TRBJ1-6	TRBD1	-	CASSRDRDNSPLHF	TGTGCCAGCAGCCGCGACAGGGATAATTCACCCCTCCACTTT
TRBV27	TRBJ2-3	-	once	CASRNFNRTDTQYF	TGTGCCAGCAGAAACTTCAACCGCACAGATACGCAGTATTTT
TRBV2	TRBJ2-7	-	-	CASSEGGPDREQYF	TGTGCCAGCAGTGAGGGCGGGCCGGATAGAGAGCAGTACTTC
TRBV5-1	TRBJ2-1	TRBD2	-	CASSPPGLVFDFEQFF	TGCGCCAGCAGCCCTCCGGGACTAGTATTCGACTTTGAGCAGTTCTTC
TRBV5-3	TRBJ2-3	TRBD2	-	CARSGLAGTDTQYF	TGTGCCAGAAGCGGACTAGCGGGGACAGATACGCAGTATTTT
TRBV5-6	TRBJ2-7	-	-	CASSLGAGTSYEQYF	TGTGCCAGCAGCTTAGGAGCGGGTACCTCCTACGAGCAGTACTTC
TRBV7-8	TRBJ1-2	-	-	CASSLAWSRGYTF	TGTGCCAGCAGCTTAGCCTGGAGTCGGGGCTACACCTTC
TRBV14	TRBJ1-2	-	-	CASSQDPGQYGGYTF	TGTGCCAGCAGCCAAGATCCCGGACAGTATGGCGGCTACACCTTC
TRBV5-1	TRBJ1-4	-	-	CASSPDGLNEKLFF	TGCGCCAGCAGCCCGGACGGATTAAATGAAAAACTGTTTTTT
TRBV6-2/TRBV6-3	TRBJ1-2	TRBD1	-	CASSRRVLFGTGGRDYGYTF	TGTGCCAGCAGCCGCCGGGTCCTGTTCGGGACAGGGGGCAGGGACTATGGCTACACCTTC
TRBV5-1	TRBJ2-7	-	-	CASSSQGTLLSYEQYF	TGCGCCAGCAGCTCACAAGGGACTTTGCTCTCCTACGAGCAGTACTTC
TRBV19	TRBJ1-2	-	once	CASSIVLSGPTF	TGTGCCAGTAGTATTGTCCTATCGGGCCCAACCTTC
TRBV4-2	TRBJ1-5	-	-	CASSQDLRNQPQHF	TGTGCCAGCAGCCAAGATCTTCGTAATCAGCCCCAGCATTTT
TRBV7-2	TRBJ2-5	-	-	CASSLSPGMEETQYF	TGTGCCAGCAGCTTATCGCCAGGGATGGAGGAGACCCAGTACTTC
TRBV10-3	TRBJ2-7	-	-	CAGGHYPYEQYF	TGTGCCGGCGGACATTATCCCTACGAGCAGTACTTC
TRBV19	TRBJ2-1	TRBD2	-	CATLPSGLAGFNEQFF	TGTGCCACCCTCCCATCGGGACTAGCGGGTTTCAATGAGCAGTTCTTC
TRBV6-4	TRBJ1-2	-	-	CASSEGGYGYTF	TGTGCCAGCAGTGAGGGAGGCTATGGCTACACCTTC
TRBV15	TRBJ1-2	-	once	CATSRASYYGYTF	TGTGCCACCAGCAGAGCCAGCTACTATGGCTACACCTTC
TRBV5-1	TRBJ1-1	-	-	CASSLEPHPNTEAFF	TGCGCCAGCAGCTTGGAACCGCATCCGAACACTGAAGCTTTCTTT
TRBV5-1	TRBJ2-6	-	-	CASRVGDTPLSGANVLTF	TGCGCCAGCAGGGTGGGCGACACTCCTCTCTCTGGGGCCAACGTCCTGACTTTC
TRBV7-8	TRBJ1-1	-	-	CASSLLRRGTEAFF	TGTGCCAGCAGCTTACTACGCCGGGGGACTGAAGCTTTCTTT
TRBV7-9	TRBJ2-5	TRBD2	-	CASRRLAGSGGQETQYF	TGTGCCAGCAGGCGACTAGCGGGCTCGGGGGGCCAAGAGACCCAGTACTTC
TRBV7-9	TRBJ2-3	TRBD2	few	CASSLGTSGRRDTQYF	TGTGCCAGCAGCTTAGGAACTAGCGGGAGGCGGGATACGCAGTATTTT
TRBV3-1/TRBV3-2	TRBJ2-1	-	-	CASSQGGNIEQFF	TGTGCCAGCAGCCAAGGCGGGAATATTGAGCAGTTCTTC
TRBV7-2	TRBJ1-5	-	-	CASSFYTGGVGNQPQHF	TGTGCCAGCAGCTTCTACACGGGTGGCGTTGGCAATCAGCCCCAGCATTTT
TRBV2	TRBJ2-1	-	few	CASNLDSYNEQFF	TGTGCCAGCAACTTGGACAGCTACAATGAGCAGTTCTTC
TRBV11-2	TRBJ2-7	-	-	CASSLENAGHYEQYF	TGTGCCAGCAGCTTAGAAAACGCCGGGCACTACGAGCAGTACTTC
TRBV2	TRBJ2-3	TRBD1	-	CASSTDRGADTQYF	TGTGCCAGCAGCACCGACAGGGGCGCAGATACGCAGTATTTT
TRBV11-2	TRBJ1-5	TRBD1	-	CASSLGQGANQPQHF	TGTGCCAGCAGCCTGGGACAGGGGGCAAATCAGCCCCAGCATTTT
TRBV18	TRBJ2-3	TRBD2	-	CASSLAAQADTQYF	TGTGCCAGCTCCCTAGCGGCACAGGCAGATACGCAGTATTTT
TRBV6-5	TRBJ1-5	-	-	CASGQRNQPQHF	TGTGCCAGCGGACAGCGTAATCAGCCCCAGCATTTT
TRBV12-5	TRBJ2-5	-	-	CASGLGAETQYF	TGTGCTAGTGGTTTGGGGGCGGAGACCCAGTACTTC
TRBV14	TRBJ2-1	-	-	CASSQDPGARREQFF	TGTGCCAGCAGCCAAGATCCGGGTGCCCGTCGGGAGCAGTTCTTC
TRBV11-2	TRBJ2-1	-	once	CASSFSGSYNEQFF	TGTGCCAGCAGCTTTTCCGGGTCCTACAATGAGCAGTTCTTC
TRBV5-1	TRBJ2-1	-	-	CASSLAAGPSYNEQFF	TGCGCCAGCAGCTTGGCTGCGGGACCCTCCTACAATGAGCAGTTCTTC
TRBV6-1	TRBJ1-1	-	-	CASSAAQAFF	TGTGCCAGCAGTGCAGCCCAAGCTTTCTTT
TRBV19	TRBJ1-3	-	-	CASSRNSENTIYF	TGTGCCAGTAGTAGGAACAGCGAAAACACCATATATTTT
TRBV30	TRBJ2-6	TRBD1	-	CAWSRDSFSGANVLTF	TGTGCCTGGAGTCGGGACAGTTTCTCTGGGGCCAACGTCCTGACTTTC
TRBV6-6	TRBJ2-7	TRBD2	-	CASSSRLAGAYEQYF	TGTGCCAGCAGTTCGAGACTAGCGGGGGCCTACGAGCAGTACTTC
TRBV19	TRBJ1-5	-	once	CATRWQGNNQPQHF	TGTGCCACTCGGTGGCAGGGTAACAATCAGCCCCAGCATTTT
TRBV19	TRBJ2-5	-	-	CASSRTTGLETQYF	TGTGCCAGTAGTAGGACCACAGGGCTCGAGACCCAGTACTTC
TRBV7-3	TRBJ2-1	-	-	CASSLAPTHDEQFF	TGTGCCAGCAGCCTAGCGCCCACCCACGATGAGCAGTTCTTC
TRBV5-5	TRBJ1-5	-	-	CASSSTGNSNQPQHF	TGTGCCAGCAGCTCTACAGGAAATAGCAATCAGCCCCAGCATTTT
TRBV7-9	TRBJ2-7	TRBD2	-	CASSTGTSGPSYEQYF	TGTGCCAGCAGCACTGGGACTAGCGGACCCTCCTACGAGCAGTACTTC
TRBV19	TRBJ2-1	TRBD2	-	CASSMRSSGNNEQFF	TGTGCCAGTAGTATGAGGTCTAGCGGGAACAATGAGCAGTTCTTC
TRBV6-5	TRBJ1-2	-	-	CASSFGQTNYGYTF	TGTGCCAGCAGTTTTGGACAGACGAATTATGGCTACACCTTC
TRBV2	TRBJ1-1	TRBD1	-	CASGEDRVVAEAFF	TGTGCCAGCGGGGAGGACAGGGTCGTAGCTGAAGCTTTCTTT
TRBV9	TRBJ2-4	-	once	CASSVDGVLAKNIQYF	TGTGCCAGCAGCGTAGATGGTGTTCTAGCCAAAAACATTCAGTACTTC
TRBV28	TRBJ2-6	TRBD1	-	CASSDRGRAGANVLTF	TGTGCCAGCAGCGACAGGGGGCGGGCTGGGGCCAACGTCCTGACTTTC
TRBV5-5	TRBJ2-1	TRBD1	-	CASAGTGISNEQFF	TGTGCCAGCGCCGGGACAGGGATAAGCAATGAGCAGTTCTTC
TRBV11-1	TRBJ2-7	TRBD1	-	CASSSDRAYEQYF	TGTGCCAGCAGCTCGGACAGGGCCTACGAGCAGTACTTC